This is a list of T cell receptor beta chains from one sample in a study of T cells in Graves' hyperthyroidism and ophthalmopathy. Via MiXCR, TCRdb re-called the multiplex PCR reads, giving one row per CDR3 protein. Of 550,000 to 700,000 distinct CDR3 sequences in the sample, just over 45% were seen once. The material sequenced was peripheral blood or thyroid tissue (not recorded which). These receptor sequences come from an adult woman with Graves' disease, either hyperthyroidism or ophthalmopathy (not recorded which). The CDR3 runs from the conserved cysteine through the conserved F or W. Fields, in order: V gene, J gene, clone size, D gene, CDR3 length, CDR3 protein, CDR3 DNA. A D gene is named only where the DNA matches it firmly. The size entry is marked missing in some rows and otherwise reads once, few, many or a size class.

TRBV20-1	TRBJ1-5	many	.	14	CSASPGRGYQPQHF	TGCAGTGCTAGCCCCGGAAGGGGGTATCAGCCCCAGCATTTT
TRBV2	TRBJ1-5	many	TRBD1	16	CASSSRDSYSNQPQHF	TGTGCCAGCAGTAGCCGGGACAGTTATAGCAATCAGCCCCAGCATTTT
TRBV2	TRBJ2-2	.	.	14	CASVGLGRTGELFF	TGTGCCAGCGTGGGGTTAGGGAGAACCGGGGAGCTGTTTTTT
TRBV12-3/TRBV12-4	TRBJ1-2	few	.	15	CASSLRGAHPDGYTF	TGTGCCAGCAGTTTAAGGGGCGCCCACCCCGACGGCTACACCTTC
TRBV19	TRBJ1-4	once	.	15	CASSGQDATNEKLFF	TGTGCCAGTTCGGGGCAAGATGCAACTAATGAAAAACTGTTTTTT
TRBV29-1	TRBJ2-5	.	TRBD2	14	CSVGRSGSGETQYF	TGCAGCGTCGGCCGAAGCGGGAGCGGAGAGACCCAGTACTTC
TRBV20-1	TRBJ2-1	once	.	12	CSARERRIEQFF	TGCAGTGCTAGAGAGAGGCGGATTGAGCAGTTCTTC
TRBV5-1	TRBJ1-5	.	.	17	CASSPGTGESGNQPQHF	TGCGCCAGCAGCCCCGGGACTGGGGAAAGCGGCAATCAGCCCCAGCATTTT
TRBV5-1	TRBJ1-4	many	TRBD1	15	CASSLGTGEHEKLFF	TGCGCCAGCAGCTTGGGGACAGGGGAGCATGAAAAACTGTTTTTT
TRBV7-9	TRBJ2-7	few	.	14	CASRAPRPRYEQYF	TGTGCCAGCAGGGCCCCCCGGCCTAGGTACGAGCAGTACTTC
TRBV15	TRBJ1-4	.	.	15	CATSRDLATNEKLFF	TGTGCCACCAGCAGAGATCTGGCAACTAATGAAAAACTGTTTTTT
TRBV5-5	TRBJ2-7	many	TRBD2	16	CASSLEGGLAGYEQYF	TGTGCCAGCAGCTTGGAGGGAGGACTAGCGGGCTACGAGCAGTACTTC
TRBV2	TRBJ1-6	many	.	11	CASRTGEPLHF	TGTGCCAGCAGGACGGGAGAGCCCCTCCACTTT
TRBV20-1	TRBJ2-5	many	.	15	CSARGGVGWGETQYF	TGCAGTGCTAGAGGGGGGGTCGGTTGGGGGGAGACCCAGTACTTC
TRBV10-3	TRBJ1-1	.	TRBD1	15	CAISDPTGRSTEAFF	TGTGCCATCAGTGACCCGACAGGGCGCAGCACTGAAGCTTTCTTT
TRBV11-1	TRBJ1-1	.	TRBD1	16	CASSSRAGQMNTEAFF	TGTGCCAGCAGCTCCCGAGCGGGACAGATGAACACTGAAGCTTTCTTT
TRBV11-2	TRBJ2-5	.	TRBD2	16	CASSLAWAGVLETQYF	TGTGCCAGCAGCTTAGCATGGGCGGGAGTTTTGGAGACCCAGTACTTC
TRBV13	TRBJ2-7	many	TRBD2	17	CASRRGMGLAGAGEQYF	TGTGCCAGCAGACGCGGGATGGGACTAGCGGGAGCTGGGGAGCAGTACTTC
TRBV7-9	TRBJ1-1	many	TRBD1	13	CASRLDRYTEAFF	TGTGCCAGCAGGTTGGACAGGTACACTGAAGCTTTCTTT
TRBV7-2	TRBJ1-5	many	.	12	CASSYSNQPQHF	TGTGCCAGCAGTTATAGCAATCAGCCCCAGCATTTT
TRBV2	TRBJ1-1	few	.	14	CASSEVGSSSTAFF	TGTGCCAGCAGCGAGGTAGGCTCTTCTTCGACAGCTTTCTTT
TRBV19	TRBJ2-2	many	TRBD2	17	CASSITPGLATTGELFF	TGTGCCAGTAGTATCACTCCGGGACTAGCGACCACCGGGGAGCTGTTTTTT
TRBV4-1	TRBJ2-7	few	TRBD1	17	CASSHVYKGASSYEQYF	TGCGCCAGCAGCCACGTGTATAAGGGGGCTTCCTCCTACGAGCAGTACTTC
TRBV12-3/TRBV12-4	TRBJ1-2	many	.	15	CASSLSGGRGHGYTF	TGTGCCAGCAGTTTAAGTGGGGGACGAGGGCATGGCTACACCTTC
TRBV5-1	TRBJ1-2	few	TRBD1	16	CASSLRQGGVTSGYTF	TGCGCCAGCAGCCTTCGACAGGGCGGAGTAACATCTGGCTACACCTTC
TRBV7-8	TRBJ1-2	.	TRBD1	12	CASSALQGGYTF	TGTGCCAGCAGCGCTCTACAGGGGGGCTACACCTTC
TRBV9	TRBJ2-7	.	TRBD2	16	CASSGSREGPEYEQYF	TGTGCCAGCAGCGGATCCCGGGAGGGACCTGAGTACGAGCAGTACTTC
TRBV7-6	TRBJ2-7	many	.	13	CASSLNMGNEQYF	TGTGCCAGCAGCTTAAATATGGGGAACGAGCAGTACTTC
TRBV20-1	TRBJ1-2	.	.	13	CSAYKPATYGYTF	TGCAGTGCTTACAAACCTGCAACCTATGGCTACACCTTC
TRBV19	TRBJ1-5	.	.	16	CASSIRGGGGHQPQHF	TGTGCCAGTAGTATTCGTGGAGGGGGAGGTCACCAGCCCCAGCATTTT
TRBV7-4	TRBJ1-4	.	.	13	CASSLGTVEKLFF	TGTGCCAGCAGCTTAGGGACAGTTGAAAAACTGTTTTTT
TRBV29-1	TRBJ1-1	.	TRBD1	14	CSVEEEGAGTEAFF	TGCAGCGTTGAAGAGGAGGGGGCGGGCACTGAAGCTTTCTTT
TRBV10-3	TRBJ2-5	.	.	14	CAISSEGMMETQYF	TGTGCCATCAGTTCTGAGGGGATGATGGAGACCCAGTACTTC
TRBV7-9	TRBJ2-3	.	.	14	CASSLGTLGYTQYF	TGTGCCAGCAGCTTAGGTACCCTAGGTTATACGCAGTATTTT
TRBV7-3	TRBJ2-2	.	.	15	CASSLSLETLGELFF	TGTGCCAGCAGCTTAAGTTTAGAAACCCTCGGGGAGCTGTTTTTT
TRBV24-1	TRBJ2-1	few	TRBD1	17	CATSDHRGPGDYNEQFF	TGTGCCACCAGTGATCACAGGGGGCCCGGGGACTACAATGAGCAGTTCTTC
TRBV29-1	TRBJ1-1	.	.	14	CSLVGGVGNTEAFF	TGCAGCTTAGTGGGGGGAGTAGGGAACACTGAAGCTTTCTTT
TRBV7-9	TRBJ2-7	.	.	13	CTSSRDRTYEQYF	TGTACCAGTAGCCGGGACCGGACCTACGAGCAGTACTTC